The present TCR beta chain was sequenced within a study of control samples from healthy donors and cancer patients (dated by TCRdb to 2018 to 2021). From its cysteine to its phenylalanine, the CDR3 spans 15 amino acids. The entry retains the CDR3 DNA only, 45 bases that are in frame from base 1. Cut back by 2 bases and 4 bases, the V and J ends lie 15 bases apart. CDR1 and CDR2, per the germline V gene (reference sequence), are SGHNT and YYREEE. Note on this clone: No antigen is known for it. Per-base quality was not reported, and no clone a single base away is much larger than it.

The method behind the library was the immunoSEQ multiplex PCR assay. TCRdb re-hosts the immuneACCESS table, in-frame sequences only. Its copies lack some clones; in the studies checked, an unresolved V gene accounts for under half of them, and the cause for the rest is not known. Here the sample has around 140,000 clones; more than 85% occur a single time. 3% to 4% of the sample is held by the ten biggest clonotypes. Specimen: blood. This receptor was obtained from a man aged 25 to 40 in good health. The rearranged segments are TRBV5-4 and TRBJ1-2, with an unclear D gene assignment. The bases are TGTGCCAGCAGCTTAAATGGAGTTTGGGGCTATGGCTACACCTTC. It codes for CASSLNGVWGYGYTF. Extended through the reference TRBV5-4 and TRBJ1-2 proteins, this CDR3 yields the full variable domain: ETGVTQSPTHLIKTRGQQVTLRCSSQSGHNTVSWYQQALGQGPQFIFQYYREEENGRGNFPPRFSGLQFPNYSSELNVNALELDDSALYLCASSLNGVWGYGYTFGSGTRLTVV.